One and the same sample provided the 11 T cell receptor beta chains below, sequenced in a study of OX40 agonist ivuxolimab in advanced cancers. Profiled with immunoSEQ multiplex PCR; TCRdb holds only in-frame clones, not every one. The sample yields about 64,000 clones, 87% seen once. The sample was CD4+ or CD8+ T cells sorted from blood, taken in a trial of the OX40 agonist ivuxolimab. The receptors were gathered from an adult with an advanced solid tumor such as melanoma, head and neck, liver or kidney cancer.

The V and J genes are TRBV2 and TRBJ2-7; D unresolved. The CDR3 is made up of 12 amino acids. Trimming left V 6 bases short and J 0 bases short, with 6 bases between. Germline V lookup: CDR1 SNHLY, CDR2 FYNNEI. This chain's CDR3 is CASSRSSYEQYF. In DNA, the CDR3 is TGTGCCAGCAGCCGGAGCTCCTACGAGCAGTACTTC.

This clone has only a few counts. The chain employs TRBV5-1 and TRBJ1-4; the D is unclear. Per the germline V gene, CDR1 is SGHRS and CDR2 is YFSETQ. V was pared by 8 bases and J by 8 bases, with 10 bases between. The CDR3 consists of 11 residues. The CDR3 protein is CARFRGEKLFF. CDR3 nucleotides: TGCGCCAGATTTCGAGGAGAAAAACTGTTTTTT.

The CDR3 nucleotides read TGTGCCAGCAGCTTAGGACAGGTCTACGAGCAGTACTTC. It encodes CASSLGQVYEQYF. V is TRBV7-9 and J is TRBJ2-7, with D possibly being TRBD1 (6 bases). The CDR3 is made up of 13 amino acids. Between the trimmed V and J ends, which lost 1 base and 3 bases, there was a span of 7 bases. CDR1 and CDR2 from the germline V gene are SEHNR and FQNEAQ (reference sequence).

V is TRBV4-3 and J is TRBJ2-7; TRBD2 aligns across 9 bases. CDR1 and CDR2 from the germline V gene are LGHNA and YSLEER. The CDR3 covers 15 residues. V gave up 2 bases and J gave up 2 bases; unmatched junction bases: 4. CDR3 nucleotide sequence: TGCGCCAGCAGCCAAATTCTAGCGGGAACCTACGAGCAGTACTTC. Protein: CASSQILAGTYEQYF.

The CDR3 nucleotides are TGTGCCAGCAGCCTGGGACAGAACTCTAACTATGGCTACACCTTC. Its protein product is CASSLGQNSNYGYTF. The rearrangement joins TRBV11-2 to TRBJ1-2; 7 bases line up with TRBD1. The CDR3 length is 15 residues. V shed 5 bases and J 0 bases; nucleotides not matched to a gene: 6. In germline, CDR1 is SGHAT, CDR2 FQNNGV.

J is TRBJ2-5 and V is TRBV15; 13 nucleotides align to TRBD2. The germline gives CDR1 LNHNV, CDR2 YYDKDF (reference sequence). V trimming: 5 bases; J trimming: 7 bases; junction bases outside the gene matches: 19. The CDR3 loop spans 19 amino acids. The CDR3 DNA follows: TGTGCCACCAGCGCTCGGACTAGCGGGAGTGCCCCTCAAGGTCGGACCCAGTACTTC. Protein sequence: CATSARTSGSAPQGRTQYF.

This chain links TRBV18 with TRBJ2-5; D uncertain. CDR1 is KGHSH and CDR2 is LQKENI in the germline V gene. The CDR3 extends over 15 amino acids. Trimming took off 2 bases at V and 1 base at J, with 11 bases between the two ends. The CDR3 here is CASSPSYTLQETQYF. CDR3 in DNA: TGTGCCAGCTCACCATCATACACCCTCCAAGAGACCCAGTACTTC.

The chain has TRBV10-3 and TRBJ1-1; no reliable D call. CDR3 size: 12 residues. Per germline, CDR1 ENHRY and CDR2 SYGVKD. V dropped 6 bases and J dropped 3 bases, with 8 bases sitting between them. The CDR3 loop is CAISEKDTEAFF. CDR3 DNA: TGTGCCATCAGCGAGAAGGACACTGAAGCTTTCTTT.

This clone was seen just once. This chain links TRBV5-4 with TRBJ2-5; 7 nucleotides align to TRBD1. From germline, CDR1 is SGHNT and CDR2 YYREEE (reference sequence). The CDR3 length is 17 residues. With V trimmed by 0 bases and J by 5 bases, 13 bases remained unmatched. Here the CDR3 DNA reads TGTGCCAGCAGCTTGGGGATCCCTCAGGGGGTGATGGAGACCCAGTACTTC. Translated, it gives CASSLGIPQGVMETQYF.

V usage is TRBV11-2 and J usage is TRBJ2-2; possibly TRBD2 for D (6 bases). The V and J ends lost 1 base and 4 bases respectively, with 13 bases between them. CDR3 length: 16 amino acids. The V gene's germline CDR1 is SGHAT and CDR2 FQNNGV. The CDR3 sequence: CASSLVVSGPTGELFF. The CDR3, as DNA: TGTGCCAGCAGCTTAGTGGTTAGCGGTCCCACCGGGGAGCTGTTTTTT.

The rearrangement joins TRBV7-9 to TRBJ1-1; D is unresolved. V was cut by 7 bases and J by 0 bases, with 9 bases left in between. CDR1 is SEHNR, CDR2 FQNEAQ, per germline (reference sequence). The CDR3 covers 13 residues. CDR3 protein: CASNPTLNTEAFF. The CDR3 DNA sequence: TGTGCCAGCAATCCGACACTGAACACTGAAGCTTTCTTT.